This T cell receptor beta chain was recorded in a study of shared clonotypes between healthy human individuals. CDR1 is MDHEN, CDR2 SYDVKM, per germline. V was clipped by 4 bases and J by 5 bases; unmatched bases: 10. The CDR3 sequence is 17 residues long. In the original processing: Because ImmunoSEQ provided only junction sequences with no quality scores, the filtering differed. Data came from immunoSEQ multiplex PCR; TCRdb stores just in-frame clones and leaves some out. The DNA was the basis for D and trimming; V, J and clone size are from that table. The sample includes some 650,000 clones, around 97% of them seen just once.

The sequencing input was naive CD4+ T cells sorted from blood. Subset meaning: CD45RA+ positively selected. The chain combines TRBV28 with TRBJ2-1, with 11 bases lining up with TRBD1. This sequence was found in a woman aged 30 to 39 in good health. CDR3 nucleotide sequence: TGTGCCAGCAGTTCACACACCGGGACAGGGGGGAACAATGAGCAGTTCTTC. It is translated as CASSSHTGTGGNNEQFF.